This TCR beta chain came from a study of cytomegalovirus exposure and HLA in healthy donors. Study outcomes and limitations: Researchers catalogued roughly 170 TCR beta chains as cytomegalovirus-associated.

A word on this clone: Its target is unknown.

In germline, CDR1 is SGHRS, CDR2 YFSETQ. This CDR3 contains 16 residues. Unmatched junction bases numbered 10, after V lost 4 bases and J lost 0 bases. PCR employed 60 Vbeta and 13 Jbeta primers. Assay used: immunoSEQ multiplex PCR; TCRdb lists only in-frame clones, some missing. The sample lists tens of thousands of clones, around 72% occurring once. The sample taken for sequencing was PBMCs. This rearrangement joins TRBV5-1 to TRBJ2-7; 7 bases agree with TRBD2. This clonotype was obtained from a man between 18 and 35 years old in good health and CMV-seronegative. The CDR3 nucleotides are TGCGCCAGCAGCCGGACGGGAGGCGCCGACTCCTACGAGCAGTACTTC. Protein sequence: CASSRTGGADSYEQYF. Drawing the rest from reference TRBV5-1 and TRBJ2-7, the complete variable domain is KAGVTQTPRYLIKTRGQQVTLSCSPISGHRSVSWYQQTPGQGLQFLFEYFSETQRNKGNFPGRFSGRQFSNSRSEMNVSTLELGDSALYLCASSRTGGADSYEQYFGPGTRLTVT.